Listed below are T cell receptor beta chains from one sample, sequenced in a study of metastatic and nonmetastatic thyroid tumors. Through MiXCR, TCRdb re-clonotyped the PCR reads. Among 35,000 to 50,000 clones listed, 13% were seen once. The specimen was blood. These receptors were obtained from a female donor with papillary thyroid cancer or a benign thyroid nodule (not recorded which). Some clones in this sample may be carry-over from other donors' samples. Each CDR3 is given with its conserved first and last residue. Each record gives: clone size, J gene, V gene, D gene, CDR3 protein, CDR3 DNA. D genes are given only for firm matches. Clone sizes are given selectively: once, few, many, or a class where the clone is expanded.

many TRBJ2-3 TRBV19 TRBD2 CATGGMPADTQYF TGTGCCACGGGGGGGATGCCGGCAGATACGCAGTATTTT
many TRBJ2-1 TRBV5-1 TRBD2 CASSLGGGRSNEQFF TGCGCCAGCAGCTTGGGGGGCGGGAGAAGCAATGAGCAGTTCTTC
- TRBJ2-3 TRBV5-1 - CASSHGVDTQYF TGCGCCAGCAGTCATGGGGTTGATACGCAGTATTTT
many TRBJ2-6 TRBV11-1 - CASSPPSGGANVLTF TGTGCCAGCAGCCCTCCATCGGGAGGGGCCAACGTCCTGACTTTC
many TRBJ2-1 TRBV7-2 - CASSLGYNEQFF TGTGCCAGCAGCTTGGGCTACAACGAGCAGTTCTTC
many TRBJ2-7 TRBV28 - CASSLNPYEQYF TGTGCCAGCAGTTTGAATCCGTACGAGCAGTACTTC
many TRBJ2-1 TRBV20-1 - CSARSTSSYNEQFF TGCAGTGCTAGGTCTACTTCCTCCTACAATGAGCAGTTCTTC
many TRBJ1-2 TRBV30 TRBD1 CAWDRDSYGYTF TGTGCCTGGGACCGGGACAGCTATGGCTACACCTTC
many TRBJ1-4 TRBV20-1 - CSARGTAGTNEKLFF TGCAGTGCTAGAGGCACGGCGGGGACAAATGAAAAACTGTTTTTT
few TRBJ1-6 TRBV6-5 - CASSYSQGRGNSPLHF TGTGCCAGCAGTTACTCTCAGGGCAGGGGTAATTCACCCCTCCACTTT
many TRBJ2-2 TRBV4-1 TRBD2 CASSQTGGRGTGELFF TGCGCCAGCAGCCAGACGGGAGGACGGGGAACCGGGGAGCTGTTTTTT
- TRBJ2-1 TRBV20-1 TRBD2 CSANRGLEGDNEQFF TGCAGTGCTAACCGGGGACTAGAGGGGGACAATGAGCAGTTCTTC
many TRBJ1-2 TRBV27 TRBD1 CASSLSPGQGPSLLYGYTF TGTGCCAGCAGTTTATCTCCGGGACAGGGGCCCTCGTTACTCTATGGCTACACCTTC
many TRBJ2-7 TRBV20-1 TRBD1 CSVLGQGSYEQYF TGCAGTGTCCTGGGACAGGGCTCCTACGAGCAGTACTTC
few TRBJ1-2 TRBV12-5 TRBD1 CASAPGQNYFYTF TGTGCTAGTGCCCCGGGACAGAACTATTTCTACACCTTC
many TRBJ2-1 TRBV6-2/TRBV6-3 - CASSPPGLSLRNEQFF TGTGCCAGCAGTCCGCCCGGGCTGTCTCTAAGGAATGAGCAGTTCTTC
- TRBJ1-4 TRBV20-1 - CSARHLGLGEKLFF TGCAGTGCTAGACATCTCGGCTTGGGTGAAAAACTGTTTTTT
many TRBJ2-4 TRBV2 - CAITMEGAPKNIQYF TGTGCCATCACCATGGAGGGGGCCCCCAAAAACATTCAGTACTTC
many TRBJ2-1 TRBV11-3 - CASSSGQERNNEQFF TGTGCCAGCAGCTCCGGTCAGGAGCGGAACAATGAGCAGTTCTTC
- TRBJ2-7 TRBV18 - CASSPPTRSHEQYF TGTGCCAGCTCACCACCTACTCGTTCCCACGAGCAGTACTTC
many TRBJ2-7 TRBV7-7 - CASTAKSGAAVVRQYF TGTGCTAGCACCGCCAAGTCAGGGGCGGCGGTTGTGCGGCAGTACTTC
medium-sized TRBJ2-6 TRBV6-1 - CASQSGLSSGANVLTF TGTGCCAGTCAGAGCGGGCTCAGCTCTGGGGCCAACGTCCTGACTTTC
many TRBJ2-6 TRBV7-3 TRBD1 CASSLTDRLTLSGANVLTF TGTGCCAGCAGCTTAACGGACAGGCTCACCCTCTCTGGGGCCAACGTCCTGACTTTC
medium-sized TRBJ2-1 TRBV6-4 - CASSGREEGEQFF TGTGCCAGCAGTGGTAGGGAGGAGGGTGAGCAGTTCTTC
many TRBJ2-7 TRBV27 - CASISSEGFPHEQYF TGTGCCAGCATCTCCTCGGAAGGGTTCCCCCACGAGCAGTACTTC
- TRBJ2-7 TRBV20-1 - CSASVGVLHYEQYF TGCAGTGCTAGTGTGGGCGTCCTCCACTACGAGCAGTACTTC
many TRBJ2-6 TRBV28 - CASLSGAVSPSGANVLTF TGTGCCAGCCTCTCGGGGGCGGTTTCCCCATCTGGGGCCAACGTCCTGACTTTC
many TRBJ2-2 TRBV3-1 - CASSRKQGSGELFF TGTGCCAGCAGCCGGAAACAGGGTTCCGGGGAGCTGTTTTTT
many TRBJ2-1 TRBV10-2 - CATYSYNEQFF TGCGCCACATACTCCTACAATGAGCAGTTCTTC
many TRBJ2-1 TRBV27 TRBD1 CASSAYDREDYNEQFF TGTGCCAGCAGTGCCTACGACAGGGAAGATTACAATGAGCAGTTCTTC
many TRBJ1-2 TRBV30 TRBD1 CAWSALLPGQGVGGYTF TGTGCCTGGAGTGCCCTCCTACCGGGACAGGGGGTAGGCGGCTACACCTTC
many TRBJ1-2 TRBV27 - CASSLLDGYGYTF TGTGCCAGCAGCCTACTGGACGGCTATGGCTACACCTTC
many TRBJ2-7 TRBV6-1 TRBD2 CASSYSGNYEQYF TGTGCCAGCAGTTATAGCGGGAACTACGAGCAGTACTTC
- TRBJ2-7 TRBV5-1 TRBD1 CASRSGTGVEQYF TGCGCCAGCAGATCCGGGACAGGGGTCGAGCAGTACTTC
few TRBJ2-7 TRBV28 - CASSSQGRAYEQYF TGTGCCAGCAGCTCCCAAGGCAGAGCCTACGAGCAGTACTTC
few TRBJ2-1 TRBV12-3/TRBV12-4 - CASSPRWTELYNQQFF TGTGCCAGCAGCCCCCGCTGGACAGAGCTATACAATCAGCAGTTCTTC
medium-sized TRBJ1-6 TRBV27 - CASSLLDTAGSPLHF TGTGCCAGCAGTTTACTAGATACCGCAGGTTCACCCCTCCACTTT
many TRBJ2-5 TRBV18 - CASSPASWQETQYF TGTGCCAGCTCACCGGCTAGCTGGCAAGAGACCCAGTACTTC
many TRBJ2-2 TRBV18 TRBD1 CASSLGQGAIGELFF TGTGCCAGCTCACTGGGACAGGGAGCGATCGGGGAGCTGTTTTTT
many TRBJ2-1 TRBV11-2 - CASSSDSGGSSYNEQFF TGTGCCAGCAGCTCCGACTCAGGCGGTAGCTCCTACAATGAGCAGTTCTTC
many TRBJ2-4 TRBV11-2 - CASSLWDGSKNIQYF TGTGCCAGCAGCCTCTGGGACGGTTCCAAAAACATTCAGTACTTC
- TRBJ2-7 TRBV5-4 TRBD2 CASKPGLGVYEQYF TGTGCCAGCAAACCGGGACTAGGAGTCTACGAGCAGTACTTC
many TRBJ1-4 TRBV2 TRBD1 CASSAAGQLNEKLFF TGTGCCAGCAGTGCCGCGGGACAGCTTAATGAAAAACTGTTTTTT
many TRBJ2-7 TRBV6-1 TRBD1 CASSRDRNTYEQYF TGTGCCAGCTCAAGGGACAGGAATACCTACGAGCAGTACTTC
once TRBJ1-5 TRBV24-1 - CATSEGAGQNQPQHF TGTGCCACCAGTGAGGGCGCAGGGCAGAATCAGCCCCAGCATTTT
many TRBJ2-1 TRBV7-2 - CASSSYYEQFF TGTGCCAGCAGCTCCTATTATGAGCAGTTCTTC
many TRBJ1-4 TRBV9 - CASSVGGDPFEKLFF TGTGCCAGCAGCGTAGGAGGGGACCCCTTTGAAAAACTGTTTTTT
many TRBJ1-4 TRBV19 - CASSGNEATNEKLFF TGTGCCAGTAGTGGAAATGAGGCAACTAATGAAAAACTGTTTTTT
many TRBJ1-2 TRBV5-5 - CASSLSDETNYGYTF TGTGCCAGCAGCTTATCAGACGAAACTAACTATGGCTACACCTTC
many TRBJ1-5 TRBV2 - CASSRTGGADHQPQHF TGTGCCAGCAGCCGAACCGGAGGGGCCGACCATCAGCCCCAGCATTTT
medium-sized TRBJ1-6 TRBV25-1 - CASTRGGYNSPLHF TGTGCCAGCACCCGAGGGGGTTATAATTCACCCCTCCACTTT
many TRBJ2-1 TRBV20-1 - CSARDQGQRIPPYNEQFF TGCAGTGCTAGAGACCAAGGCCAGCGGATACCACCCTACAATGAGCAGTTCTTC
- TRBJ1-6 TRBV2 TRBD1 CASSPTGTDNSPLHF TGTGCCAGCAGTCCGACCGGGACAGATAATTCACCCCTCCACTTT
many TRBJ1-4 TRBV30 - CAWSVPGATNEKLFF TGTGCCTGGAGTGTCCCGGGGGCAACTAATGAAAAACTGTTTTTT
many TRBJ2-1 TRBV9 - CASSVGDEQFF TGTGCCAGCAGCGTAGGGGATGAGCAGTTCTTC
many TRBJ1-5 TRBV6-6 - CASSYEDSFYSNQPQHF TGTGCCAGCAGTTACGAAGACAGCTTCTATAGCAATCAGCCCCAGCATTTT
- TRBJ2-1 TRBV28 - CASTPQGPYNEQFF TGTGCCAGCACCCCCCAGGGTCCCTACAATGAGCAGTTCTTC
many TRBJ1-1 TRBV20-1 TRBD1 CSARDVDRGAISEAFF TGCAGTGCTAGAGACGTCGACAGGGGGGCCATCAGCGAAGCTTTCTTT
- TRBJ2-7 TRBV7-3 - CGSSSSRNEQYF TGTGGCAGCAGCTCCAGCCGTAACGAGCAGTACTTC
many TRBJ2-7 TRBV7-9 - CASSLTSGYEQYF TGTGCCAGCAGCTTAACCTCCGGGTACGAGCAGTACTTC